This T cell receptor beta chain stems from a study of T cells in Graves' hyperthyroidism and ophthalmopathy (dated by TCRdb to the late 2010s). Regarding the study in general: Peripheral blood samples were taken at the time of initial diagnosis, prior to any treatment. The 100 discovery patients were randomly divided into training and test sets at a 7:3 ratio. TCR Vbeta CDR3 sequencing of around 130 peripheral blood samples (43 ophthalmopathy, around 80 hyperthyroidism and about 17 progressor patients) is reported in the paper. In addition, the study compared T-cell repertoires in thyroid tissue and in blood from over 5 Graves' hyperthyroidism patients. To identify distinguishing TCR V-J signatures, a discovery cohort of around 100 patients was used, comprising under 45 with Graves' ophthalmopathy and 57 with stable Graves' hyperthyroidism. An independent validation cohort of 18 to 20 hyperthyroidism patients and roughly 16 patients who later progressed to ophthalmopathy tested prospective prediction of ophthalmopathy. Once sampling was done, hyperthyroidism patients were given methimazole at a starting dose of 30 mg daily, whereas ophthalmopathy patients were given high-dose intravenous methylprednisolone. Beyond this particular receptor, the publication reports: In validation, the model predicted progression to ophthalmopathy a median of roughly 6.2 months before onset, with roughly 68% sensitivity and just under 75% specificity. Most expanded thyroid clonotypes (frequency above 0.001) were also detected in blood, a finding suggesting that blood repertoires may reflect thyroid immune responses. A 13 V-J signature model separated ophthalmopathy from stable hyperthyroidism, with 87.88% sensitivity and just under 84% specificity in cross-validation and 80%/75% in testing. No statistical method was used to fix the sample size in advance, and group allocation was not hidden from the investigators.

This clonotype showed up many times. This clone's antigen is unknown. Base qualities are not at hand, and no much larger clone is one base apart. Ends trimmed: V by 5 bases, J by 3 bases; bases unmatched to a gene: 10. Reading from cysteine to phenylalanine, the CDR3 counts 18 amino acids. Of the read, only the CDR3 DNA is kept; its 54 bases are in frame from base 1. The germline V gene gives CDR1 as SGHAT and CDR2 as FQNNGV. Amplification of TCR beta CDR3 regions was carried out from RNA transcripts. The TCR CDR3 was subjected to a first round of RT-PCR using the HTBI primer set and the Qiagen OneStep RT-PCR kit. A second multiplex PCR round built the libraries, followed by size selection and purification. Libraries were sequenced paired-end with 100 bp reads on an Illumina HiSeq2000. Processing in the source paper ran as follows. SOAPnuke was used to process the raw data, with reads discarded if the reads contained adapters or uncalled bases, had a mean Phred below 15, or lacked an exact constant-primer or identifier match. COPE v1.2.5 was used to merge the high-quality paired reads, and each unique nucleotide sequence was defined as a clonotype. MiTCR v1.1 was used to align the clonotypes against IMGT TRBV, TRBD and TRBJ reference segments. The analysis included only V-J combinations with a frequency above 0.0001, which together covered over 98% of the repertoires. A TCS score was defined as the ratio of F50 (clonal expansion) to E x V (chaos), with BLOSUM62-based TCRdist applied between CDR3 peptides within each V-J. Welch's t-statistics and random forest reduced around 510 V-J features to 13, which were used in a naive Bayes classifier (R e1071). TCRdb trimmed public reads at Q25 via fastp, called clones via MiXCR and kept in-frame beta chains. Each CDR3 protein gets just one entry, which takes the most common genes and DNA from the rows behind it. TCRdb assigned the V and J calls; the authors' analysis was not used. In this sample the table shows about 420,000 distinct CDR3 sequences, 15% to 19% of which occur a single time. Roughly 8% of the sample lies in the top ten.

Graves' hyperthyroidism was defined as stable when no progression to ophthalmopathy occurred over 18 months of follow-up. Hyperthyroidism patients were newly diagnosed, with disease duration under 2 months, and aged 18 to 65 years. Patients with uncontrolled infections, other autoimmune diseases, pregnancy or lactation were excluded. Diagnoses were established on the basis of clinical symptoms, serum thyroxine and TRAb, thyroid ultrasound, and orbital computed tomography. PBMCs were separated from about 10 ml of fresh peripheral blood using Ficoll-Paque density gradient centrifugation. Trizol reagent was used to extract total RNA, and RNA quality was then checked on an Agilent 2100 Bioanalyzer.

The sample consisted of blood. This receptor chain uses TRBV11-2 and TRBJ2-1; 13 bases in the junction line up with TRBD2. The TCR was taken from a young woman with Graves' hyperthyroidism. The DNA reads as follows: TGTGCCAGCAGCACAGGACTAGCGGGGGCCCGACACTACAATGAGCAGTTCTTC. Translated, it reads CASSTGLAGARHYNEQFF. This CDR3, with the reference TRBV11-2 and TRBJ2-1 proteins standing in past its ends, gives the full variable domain EAGVAQSPRYKIIEKRQSVAFWCNPISGHATLYWYQQILGQGPKLLIQFQNNGVVDDSQLPKDRFSAERLKGVDSTLKIQPAKLEDSAVYLCASSTGLAGARHYNEQFFGPGTRLTVL.